The rows below give T cell receptor beta chains drawn from one sample of a study of CD8 T cells in Susac syndrome. TCRdb reprocessed the immunoSEQ multiplex PCR reads via MiXCR and lists one record per CDR3 protein. This sample has around 270,000 distinct CDR3 sequences; 89% occur once, and the top ten carry roughly 0.17%. What was sequenced was CD8+ T cells from PBMCs. These receptors came from a human donor with multiple sclerosis. The CDR3 runs from the conserved cysteine through the conserved F or W. A D gene is named only where the DNA matches it firmly. Expanded clones get a size class; other rows say once, few or many, or leave the size out.

V gene	D gene	clone size	J gene	CDR3 protein	CDR3 DNA
TRBV4-1	.	once	TRBJ1-4	CASSQDRGYGEKLFF	TGCGCCAGCAGCCAAGATCGCGGATACGGTGAAAAACTGTTTTTT
TRBV4-2	.	.	TRBJ2-7	CASSPRSAGSSYEQYF	TGTGCCAGCAGCCCCCGTTCTGCGGGGAGCTCCTACGAGCAGTACTTC
TRBV11-2	TRBD2	.	TRBJ2-3	CASSNPGLAITDTQYF	TGTGCCAGCAGCAACCCGGGACTAGCGATCACAGATACGCAGTATTTT
TRBV27	.	.	TRBJ2-7	CASSRVGSSYEQYF	TGTGCCAGCAGTCGGGTTGGCAGCTCCTACGAGCAGTACTTC
TRBV6-5	.	.	TRBJ1-2	CASSYRDASLKPLGYTF	TGTGCCAGCAGTTACCGCGACGCTTCATTGAAACCGTTAGGCTACACCTTC
TRBV6-1	.	few	TRBJ2-2	CASSGGVGDTGELFF	TGTGCCAGCAGTGGAGGCGTGGGTGACACCGGGGAGCTGTTTTTT
TRBV9	TRBD1	.	TRBJ1-4	CASSAGTGLNEKLFF	TGTGCCAGCAGCGCCGGGACAGGGTTAAACGAAAAACTGTTTTTT
TRBV20-1	.	.	TRBJ2-7	CSARGSGDYEQYF	TGCAGTGCTAGAGGATCCGGAGACTACGAGCAGTACTTC
TRBV30	.	once	TRBJ1-1	CAWLVGNTEAFF	TGTGCCTGGTTAGTGGGAAACACTGAAGCTTTCTTT
TRBV13	TRBD1	.	TRBJ2-1	CASSFTGTGYNEQFF	TGTGCCAGCAGCTTCACCGGGACAGGGTACAATGAGCAGTTCTTC
TRBV29-1	.	.	TRBJ2-1	CSFLRDNEQFF	TGCAGCTTCCTCAGGGACAATGAGCAGTTCTTC
TRBV5-1	.	.	TRBJ1-1	CASSQTPGDHTEAFF	TGCGCCAGCAGCCAAACACCGGGGGATCACACTGAAGCTTTCTTT
TRBV7-9	.	.	TRBJ2-7	CASSFSGSPYEQYF	TGTGCCAGCAGCTTTAGTGGCAGCCCCTACGAGCAGTACTTC
TRBV27	TRBD2	.	TRBJ2-7	CASSLYSGSFYEQYF	TGTGCCAGCAGTTTATATAGCGGGAGTTTCTACGAGCAGTACTTC
TRBV20-1	.	.	TRBJ1-2	CSARPRAPGRAGYTF	TGCAGTGCACGACCGAGGGCGCCCGGGCGTGCTGGCTACACCTTC
TRBV7-2	.	few	TRBJ2-7	CASSPLYAGYEQYF	TGTGCCAGCAGCCCTCTTTATGCGGGGTACGAGCAGTACTTC
TRBV6-5	.	.	TRBJ2-1	CASSYWQGTYNEQFF	TGTGCCAGCAGTTACTGGCAGGGTACCTACAATGAGCAGTTCTTC
TRBV27	.	.	TRBJ2-7	CASGLGTIYEQYF	TGTGCCAGCGGCCTCGGGACCATCTACGAGCAGTACTTC
TRBV30	.	once	TRBJ1-2	CAWSREQVYGYTF	TGTGCCTGGAGTAGGGAACAGGTCTATGGCTACACCTTC
TRBV9	.	few	TRBJ2-7	CASSGLYEQYF	TGTGCCAGCAGCGGCCTCTACGAGCAGTACTTC
TRBV28	TRBD1	.	TRBJ2-3	CASSPMLGQGAGDTQYF	TGTGCCAGCAGTCCCATGTTAGGACAGGGGGCAGGGGATACGCAGTATTTT
TRBV4-3	TRBD2	.	TRBJ2-1	CASSQDFLAGSYNEQFF	TGCGCCAGCAGCCAAGATTTCCTAGCGGGCTCCTACAATGAGCAGTTCTTC
TRBV7-2	.	.	TRBJ1-1	CASSALLAGEAFF	TGTGCCAGCAGCGCCCTATTAGCCGGTGAAGCTTTCTTT
TRBV24-1	TRBD1	.	TRBJ1-2	CATSDSRGGSGYGYTF	TGTGCCACCAGTGATTCCAGGGGGGGCAGCGGCTATGGCTACACCTTC
TRBV10-2	.	.	TRBJ2-5	CASSAPGEETQYF	TGCGCCAGCAGTGCTCCGGGTGAAGAGACCCAGTACTTC
TRBV10-3	TRBD2	.	TRBJ2-1	CAIGTSGGDPYNEQFF	TGTGCCATCGGCACTAGCGGGGGGGACCCCTACAATGAGCAGTTCTTC
TRBV5-1	.	.	TRBJ2-3	CASSLSGSGTQYF	TGCGCCAGCAGCTTGAGCGGCTCAGGAACGCAGTATTTT
TRBV5-1	.	.	TRBJ2-7	CASSLELDSAYEQYF	TGCGCCAGCAGCTTGGAATTGGACAGTGCCTACGAGCAGTACTTC
TRBV12-3/TRBV12-4	.	.	TRBJ2-3	CASILGSEGTDTQYF	TGTGCCAGCATCTTGGGCTCCGAGGGCACAGATACGCAGTATTTT
TRBV6-2/TRBV6-3	.	once	TRBJ2-6	CASSRDSSGANVLTF	TGTGCCAGCAGCCGTGACTCCTCTGGGGCCAACGTCCTGACTTTC
TRBV5-1	TRBD1	.	TRBJ2-3	CASNKYWTGFGDTQYF	TGCGCCAGCAATAAGTATTGGACAGGGTTTGGAGATACGCAGTATTTT
TRBV7-3	TRBD1	.	TRBJ2-3	CASSLTFGTGRLNTDTQYF	TGTGCCAGCAGCTTAACGTTCGGGACAGGTCGATTGAACACAGATACGCAGTATTTT
TRBV7-2	.	few	TRBJ1-2	CASSLVSWYGYTF	TGTGCCAGCAGCTTAGTATCGTGGTATGGCTACACCTTC
TRBV11-2	.	.	TRBJ2-1	CASSLGDRLTNEQFF	TGTGCCAGCAGCTTAGGCGACAGGCTTACAAATGAGCAGTTCTTC
TRBV2	.	.	TRBJ2-7	CASREESYEQYF	TGTGCCAGCAGGGAAGAATCCTACGAGCAGTACTTC
TRBV12-3/TRBV12-4	TRBD1	.	TRBJ1-1	CASSPGQGNWGFWRDTEAFF	TGTGCCAGCAGTCCGGGACAGGGGAATTGGGGTTTTTGGAGAGACACTGAAGCTTTCTTT
TRBV6-1	.	.	TRBJ2-1	CASSSQGSYNEQFF	TGTGCCAGCAGTTCACAGGGCTCCTACAATGAGCAGTTCTTC
TRBV30	.	few	TRBJ2-7	CAWGEVYEQYF	TGTGCCTGGGGGGAGGTTTACGAGCAGTACTTC
TRBV28	.	.	TRBJ2-5	CASSSGGGGLRETQYF	TGTGCCAGCAGCTCCGGGGGAGGGGGCTTGAGAGAGACCCAGTACTTC
TRBV20-1	.	.	TRBJ2-1	CSASHSDLSYNEQFF	TGCAGTGCTAGTCATTCCGACTTATCCTACAATGAGCAGTTCTTC
TRBV29-1	TRBD2	.	TRBJ2-2	CSAGGGLAGITGELFF	TGCAGCGCTGGCGGAGGGCTAGCGGGAATCACCGGGGAGCTGTTTTTT
TRBV28	.	.	TRBJ1-1	CASTLIGGNTEAFF	TGTGCCAGCACCCTCATTGGGGGGAACACTGAAGCTTTCTTT
TRBV7-8	.	.	TRBJ1-1	CASSLRRASRTEAFF	TGTGCCAGCAGCTTACGCAGGGCGAGCCGGACTGAAGCTTTCTTT
TRBV29-1	TRBD1	.	TRBJ1-2	CSVVQGASGYTF	TGCAGCGTTGTACAGGGGGCGTCCGGCTACACCTTC
TRBV19	.	.	TRBJ2-2	CASRGNPGQNTGELFF	TGTGCCAGTAGAGGGAATCCGGGACAGAACACCGGGGAGCTGTTTTTT
TRBV27	.	.	TRBJ1-5	CASRIGGETNQPQHF	TGTGCCAGCAGGATCGGAGGCGAAACCAATCAGCCCCAGCATTTT
TRBV28	.	.	TRBJ2-4	CASSFSLTGVAKNIQYF	TGTGCCAGCAGTTTTTCCCTGACGGGGGTGGCCAAAAACATTCAGTACTTC
TRBV29-1	TRBD2	.	TRBJ2-7	CSFRTSESYEQYF	TGCAGCTTTCGGACTAGCGAGTCCTACGAGCAGTACTTC